What follows are 11 T cell receptor beta chains derived from one specimen sequenced in a study of T cell repertoires in ileal Crohn's disease. Sequencing was performed with immunoSEQ multiplex PCR; in TCRdb, only in-frame clones are kept and a portion is missing. This sample has some 4,600 clones; 76% occur once, and the top ten carry more than 5.5%. As to time point: inflamed ileum from the surgical specimen. Sequenced input: ileal tissue. The receptor set was obtained from an adult with Crohn's disease.

This rearrangement joins TRBV19 to TRBJ2-6, with 11 nucleotides matching TRBD1. From germline, CDR1 is LNHDA and CDR2 SQIVND (reference sequence). The CDR3 extends over 16 amino acids. The J segment lost 2 bases and the V segment lost 7 bases, leaving 4 bases of the junction unmatched. The CDR3 DNA reads TGTGCCAGTACCGGGACAGGGGGGACTGGGGCCAACGTCCTGACTTTC. Amino acids: CASTGTGGTGANVLTF.

The chain uses TRBV30 and TRBJ1-1; tentatively, D is TRBD1 (5 bases). V lost 3 bases to trimming and J lost 5 bases, with 16 bases between them. The germline CDR1 and CDR2 sequences are GTSNPN and SVGIG (reference sequence). This CDR3 contains 14 residues. Here the CDR3 DNA reads TGTGCCTGGAGATGGGGCGGAGGAGAAACTGAAGCTTTCTTT. Amino acids: CAWRWGGGETEAFF.

This clone was seen a handful of times. This chain joins TRBV19 and TRBJ2-1; tentative D call: TRBD2 (7 bases). Trimming pared 5 bases from V and 8 bases from J, leaving 25 bases between. The CDR3 runs 17 residues. Germline V gene data show CDR1 as LNHDA and CDR2 as SQIVND (reference sequence). The CDR3 DNA reads TGTGCCAGTAGTGGTGGGAGGGCCGGGGGCCTCAGTGATGAGCAGTTCTTC. This codes for CASSGGRAGGLSDEQFF.

J is TRBJ2-1 and V is TRBV9; tentatively, D is TRBD1 (5 bases). Germline V lookup: CDR1 SGDLS, CDR2 YYNGEE. V lost 0 bases and J lost 8, with 15 bases in between. The length of the CDR3 is 15 residues. The DNA of the CDR3 is TGTGCCAGCAGCGTAGGTTGGGGCCACCACTATGAGCAGTTCTTC. Encoded protein: CASSVGWGHHYEQFF.

The chain uses TRBV6-5 and TRBJ1-5; D is ambiguous. The germline V gene encodes CDR1 MNHEY and CDR2 SVGAGI. The V gene lost 3 bases and the J gene lost 6 bases, with 9 bases spanning the gap. The CDR3 is made up of 13 amino acids. The CDR3 nucleotides are TGTGCCAGCAGTTATAGTGAGGGTCAGCCCCAGCATTTT. Translating it yields CASSYSEGQPQHF.

The chain has TRBV7-2 and TRBJ1-1; TRBD1 might be the D (6 bases). CDR3 length: 13 amino acids. Germline V gene sequence: CDR1 SGHTA, CDR2 FQGNSA. V gave up 6 bases and J gave up 5 bases, with 13 bases separating them. The DNA of the CDR3 is TGTGCCAGCAGTTCGCAGAGGGGGACTGAAGCTTTCTTT. The encoded protein is CASSSQRGTEAFF.

The chain recombines TRBV30 with TRBJ2-7; 9 positions match TRBD1. Trimming cost V 2 bases and J 4 bases; bases outside gene matches: 3. Germline V CDR1 and CDR2: GTSNPN, SVGIG (reference sequence). The CDR3 sequence is 13 residues long. The CDR3 here is CAWSTGGAYEQYF. The DNA for the CDR3 is TGTGCCTGGAGTACAGGGGGCGCGTACGAGCAGTACTTC.

The chain has TRBV5-7 and TRBJ1-5; 7 bases line up with TRBD1. TRBV5-7 is known as an ORF, though its function is uncertain. The CDR3 spans 15 residues. The ends lost 5 bases at V and 3 bases at J; junction bases unmatched: 8. CDR3 coding DNA: TGTGCCAGCAGACCTACAGGGGAGAACAATCAGCCCCAGCATTTT. Protein product: CASRPTGENNQPQHF.

This sequence joins TRBV29-1 and TRBJ2-3; D is perhaps TRBD1 (5 bases). The V gene lost 6 bases and the J gene lost 6 bases, with 16 bases spanning the gap. The CDR3 is 13 amino acids. Looked up from germline, CDR1 is SQVTM and CDR2 is ANQGSEA. CDR3 amino acids: CSVAVRAGDTQYF. In DNA form, the CDR3 reads TGCAGCGTCGCGGTTCGAGCAGGGGATACGCAGTATTTT.

This chain links TRBV2 with TRBJ1-1; 9 nucleotides align to TRBD1. The germline V gene encodes CDR1 SNHLY and CDR2 FYNNEI. V dropped 6 bases and J dropped 2; count of bases not matched to a gene: 4. The CDR3 extends over 14 amino acids. CDR3 amino acids: CASRPGQGNTEAFF. CDR3 sequence (DNA): TGTGCCAGCAGACCGGGACAGGGTAACACTGAAGCTTTCTTT.

The chain combines TRBV30 with TRBJ1-4; no reliable D call. The CDR3 consists of 13 residues. Germline lookup yields CDR1 GTSNPN and CDR2 SVGIG (reference sequence). The V end lost 4 bases, the J end lost 2 bases, and 8 bases lay between the germline ends. CDR3 sequence (DNA): TGTGCCTGGATGGGCCCTACTAATGAAAAACTGTTTTTT. Its translation: CAWMGPTNEKLFF.